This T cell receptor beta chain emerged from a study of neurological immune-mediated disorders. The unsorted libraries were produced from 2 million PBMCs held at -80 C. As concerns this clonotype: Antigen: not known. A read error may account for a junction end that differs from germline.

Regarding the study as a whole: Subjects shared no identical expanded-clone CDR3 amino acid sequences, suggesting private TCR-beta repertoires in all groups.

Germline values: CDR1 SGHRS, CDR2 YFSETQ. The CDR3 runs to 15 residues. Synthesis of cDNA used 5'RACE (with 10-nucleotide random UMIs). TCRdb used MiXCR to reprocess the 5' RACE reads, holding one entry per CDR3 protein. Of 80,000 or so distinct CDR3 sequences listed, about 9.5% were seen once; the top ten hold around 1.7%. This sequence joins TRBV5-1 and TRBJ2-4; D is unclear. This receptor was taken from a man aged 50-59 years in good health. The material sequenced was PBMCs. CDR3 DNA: TGCGCCATCAGCCCCGGGCAGACAGCCAAAAACATTCAGTACTTC. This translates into CAISPGQTAKNIQYF.